This record covers a single TCR beta chain. Which antigen it targets is not known. Base qualities were left out, and no much larger clone turns up one base away. Taken from the germline V gene (reference sequence), the CDR1 and CDR2 loops are WNHNN and SYGVQD. Trimming removed 3 bases from V and 2 bases from J; the gene matches leave 6 bases unexplained. The CDR3, from cysteine to phenylalanine, totals 16 residues. Only the CDR3 portion is preserved as DNA: 48 bases, with reading frame beginning at the first base. This entry belongs to a study of cytomegalovirus exposure and HLA in healthy donors (dated by TCRdb to about 2017). About the study as a whole: According to a later analysis, one platform produced both the roughly 120 validation repertoires and the approximately 670 repertoires of the first cohort. The study aimed to test whether signatures of past pathogen exposure could be identified by cataloging public T cell receptors. Besides the first cohort of roughly 700 subjects, a separate validation cohort made up of 120 different subjects was used. To predict cytomegalovirus infection status, the study combined high-throughput TCR immunosequencing, statistical association of individual TCRs with disease status, and machine learning.

The donors belonged to the validation cohort of around 130 subjects, which was separate from the approximately 700-subject first cohort. Library prep was done by the immunoSEQ multiplex PCR assay. The original methods were these. A statistical classification framework was developed to diagnose cytomegalovirus status using the catalog of TCR beta chain sequences. This immuneACCESS table, as held by TCRdb, lists in-frame sequences with V and J called but not all clones. Of the missing ones, under half trace to an unresolved V gene in checked studies; the others have no known cause. V, J and clone size derive from that table, while D and trimming were established from the DNA sequence. The sample records 350,000 or so clones, 70% to 90% of which are singletons. In total, the top ten clones hold around 0.8% of the sample. The paper as a whole reports these results and caveats: In both the original and validation cohorts, the classifier was reported to diagnose cytomegalovirus status with high specificity and sensitivity. Three of the identified cytomegalovirus-associated TCR beta chains were confirmed in vitro to be specific for cytomegalovirus antigens. A total of 164 TCR beta chains were listed by the study as associated with cytomegalovirus. The validation cohort had no HLA typing available for a later analysis, so co-occurrence within that cohort was assessed over all 120 or so repertoires. While some public TCRs were present in many individuals, most TCR sequences turned up only very rarely across donors. According to the authors, the approach could potentially be generalized to other disease states and immunological phenotypes. A later analysis found that TCRs clustered in the first cohort also tended to co-occur in the 100 to 150 validation repertoires, with about 94% of cluster scores above 0.

This TCR derives from a woman under 30 in good health and CMV-seronegative. Sequences were obtained from PBMCs. The chain employs TRBV10-1 and TRBJ1-5, with 8 central nucleotides matching TRBD1. The CDR3: CASSDPGGLGNQPQHF. The nucleotides are TGCGCCAGCAGTGACCCAGGGGGCCTGGGCAATCAGCCCCAGCATTTT.